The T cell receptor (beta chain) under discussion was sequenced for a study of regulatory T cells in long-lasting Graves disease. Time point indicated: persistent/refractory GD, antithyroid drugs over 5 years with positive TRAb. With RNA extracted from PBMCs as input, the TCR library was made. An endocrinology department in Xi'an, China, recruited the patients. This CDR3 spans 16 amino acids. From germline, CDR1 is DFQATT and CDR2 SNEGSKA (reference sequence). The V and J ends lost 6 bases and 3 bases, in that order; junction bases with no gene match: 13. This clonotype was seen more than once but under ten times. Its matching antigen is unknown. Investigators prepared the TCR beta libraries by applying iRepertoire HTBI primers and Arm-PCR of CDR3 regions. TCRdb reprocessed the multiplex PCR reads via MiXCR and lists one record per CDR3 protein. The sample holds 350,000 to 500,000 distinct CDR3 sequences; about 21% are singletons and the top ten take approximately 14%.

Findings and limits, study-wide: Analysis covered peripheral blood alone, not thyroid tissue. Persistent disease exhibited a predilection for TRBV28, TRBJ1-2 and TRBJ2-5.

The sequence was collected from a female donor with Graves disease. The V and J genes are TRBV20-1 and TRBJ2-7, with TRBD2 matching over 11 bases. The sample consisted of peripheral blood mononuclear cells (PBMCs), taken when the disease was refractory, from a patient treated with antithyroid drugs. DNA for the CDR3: TGCAGTGCGCAAACACCACTAGCGGGAGAGGGCTACGAGCAGTACTTC. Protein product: CSAQTPLAGEGYEQYF.